This TCR beta chain appears in the sequencing data of a study of blood T cell repertoires in COVID-19. Data came from immunoSEQ multiplex PCR; TCRdb stores just in-frame clones and leaves some out. The sample records 350,000 to 400,000 clones, 70% to 90% being singletons. Enrolment of Seattle patients took place during active infection, and they were followed longitudinally. V lost 3 bases and J 5 bases, leaving 5 bases between the germline ends. Germline CDR1 is SGHDT and CDR2 is YYEEEE. This CDR3 spans 11 amino acids. The TCR originated in a young woman with COVID-19, enrolled during active disease. The chain couples TRBV5-6 to TRBJ2-5; no firm D call. The sample consisted of peripheral blood. The CDR3 is CASSWRETQYF. CDR3 nucleotide sequence: TGTGCCAGCAGCTGGCGGGAGACCCAGTACTTC.